This T cell receptor (beta chain) appears in the sequencing data of a study of T cells in Graves' hyperthyroidism and ophthalmopathy. This clonotype was seen repeatedly, ten times or more. The V gene end was trimmed by 2 bases and the J gene end by 6 bases; junction bases not matched to a gene: 6. Germline CDR1 reads ENHRY; CDR2 reads SYGVKD. The CDR3 contains 14 residues. Amplified TCR beta CDR3 regions came from RNA transcripts. In the first-round RT-PCR of the TCR CDR3, the HTBI primer set was used. A single record per CDR3 protein comes from TCRdb applying MiXCR to the multiplex PCR reads. The sample consists of 380,000 or so distinct CDR3 sequences, about 19% of them appearing once. The study excluded patients with uncontrolled infection, other autoimmune disease, pregnancy or lactation.

The genes are TRBV10-3 and TRBJ1-2; 7 bases align to TRBD1. This receptor was obtained from a woman under 30 with Graves' hyperthyroidism. The sequencing sample was made of blood. In DNA, the CDR3 is TGTGCCATCAGTGAGATCCGAGGGGGCCATGGCTACACCTTC. This translates into CAISEIRGGHGYTF.